These T cell receptor beta chains were read from a single sample in a study of shared clonotypes between healthy human individuals. Generated by immunoSEQ multiplex PCR, the TCRdb table keeps only in-frame clones and is missing some. In the table there are hundreds of thousands of clones, approximately 96% of which are singletons. Sequencing was performed on naive CD8+ T cells sorted from blood. The receptors come from a woman aged 30 to 39 in good health. Both conserved end residues are part of each CDR3. The D gene is left open where the match is weak. Not all rows give a size; the values are once, few, many and, for expanded clones, a class.

V gene: TRBV6-5; D gene: TRBD2; clone size: -; J gene: TRBJ2-1; CDR3 DNA: TGTGCCAGCAGTTACGGGGCTAGCGGGAGGGAAGAGCAGTTCTTC; CDR3 protein: CASSYGASGREEQFF
V gene: TRBV7-9; D gene: TRBD2; clone size: once; J gene: TRBJ2-3; CDR3 DNA: TGTGCCAGCAGCTTAGTGAGCGGGAGGACCCATACGCAGTATTTT; CDR3 protein: CASSLVSGRTHTQYF
V gene: TRBV27; D gene: -; clone size: -; J gene: TRBJ1-1; CDR3 DNA: TGTGCCAGCAGTCGAGGGACCTCGAACACTGAAGCTTTCTTT; CDR3 protein: CASSRGTSNTEAFF
V gene: TRBV2; D gene: TRBD2; clone size: -; J gene: TRBJ2-3; CDR3 DNA: TGTGCCAGCAGTGAAGCGTTTCTAGCGGGAGGATGGGGGACAGATACGCAGTATTTT; CDR3 protein: CASSEAFLAGGWGTDTQYF
V gene: TRBV28; D gene: TRBD2; clone size: -; J gene: TRBJ2-3; CDR3 DNA: TGTGCCAGCAGTACGACTAGCGGGAGGAGGGGGACGCAGTATTTT; CDR3 protein: CASSTTSGRRGTQYF
V gene: TRBV5-4; D gene: TRBD1; clone size: -; J gene: TRBJ1-1; CDR3 DNA: TGTGCCAGCAGCTTTCAGGGGGCGGACACTGAAGCTTTCTTT; CDR3 protein: CASSFQGADTEAFF
V gene: TRBV19; D gene: -; clone size: -; J gene: TRBJ2-7; CDR3 DNA: TGTGCCAGTAGTCCGGGAGACTCCTACGAGCAGTACTTC; CDR3 protein: CASSPGDSYEQYF
V gene: TRBV10-3; D gene: TRBD2; clone size: -; J gene: TRBJ2-2; CDR3 DNA: TGTGCCATCAGTGAAAGGCTAGCGGGAGCCGGGGAGCTGTTTTTT; CDR3 protein: CAISERLAGAGELFF
V gene: TRBV6-5; D gene: -; clone size: -; J gene: TRBJ2-1; CDR3 DNA: TGTGCCAGCAGCCCCGGGCCCGGGCACCAACAGTTCTTC; CDR3 protein: CASSPGPGHQQFF
V gene: TRBV7-8; D gene: -; clone size: -; J gene: TRBJ2-7; CDR3 DNA: TGTGCCAGCAGCTTGGCAAGGCCCGAGCAGTACTTC; CDR3 protein: CASSLARPEQYF
V gene: TRBV5-4; D gene: -; clone size: -; J gene: TRBJ2-1; CDR3 DNA: TGTGCCAGCAGCTCCAGGCAGGTAGAACACAATGAGCAGTTCTTC; CDR3 protein: CASSSRQVEHNEQFF
V gene: TRBV7-9; D gene: -; clone size: -; J gene: TRBJ2-1; CDR3 DNA: TGTGCCAGCAGCTCAAATCGGGTATCCTACAATGAGCAGTTCTTC; CDR3 protein: CASSSNRVSYNEQFF
V gene: TRBV27; D gene: -; clone size: -; J gene: TRBJ2-7; CDR3 DNA: TGTGCCAGCAGTTTTAGTTTAGCGCGGACCTACGAGCAGTACTTC; CDR3 protein: CASSFSLARTYEQYF
V gene: TRBV4-1; D gene: -; clone size: -; J gene: TRBJ1-2; CDR3 DNA: TGCGCCAGCAGCCAAGGCACGGATGGCTACACCTTC; CDR3 protein: CASSQGTDGYTF
V gene: TRBV7-3; D gene: -; clone size: -; J gene: TRBJ2-3; CDR3 DNA: TGTGCCAGCAGCCAAGGGTTAGGGGCAGATACGCAGTATTTT; CDR3 protein: CASSQGLGADTQYF